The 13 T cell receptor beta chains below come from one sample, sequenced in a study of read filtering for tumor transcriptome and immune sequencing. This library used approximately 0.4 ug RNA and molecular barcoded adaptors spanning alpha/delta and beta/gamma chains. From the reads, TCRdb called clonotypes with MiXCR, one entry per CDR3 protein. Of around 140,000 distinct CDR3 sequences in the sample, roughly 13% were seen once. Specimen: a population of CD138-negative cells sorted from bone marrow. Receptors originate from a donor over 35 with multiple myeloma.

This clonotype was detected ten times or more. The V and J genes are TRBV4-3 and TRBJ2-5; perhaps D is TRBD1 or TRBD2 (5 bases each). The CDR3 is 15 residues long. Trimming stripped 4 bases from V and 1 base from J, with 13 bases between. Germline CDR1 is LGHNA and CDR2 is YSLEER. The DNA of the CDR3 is TGCGCCAGCAGCCGAGGGGCGGCTGGCCAAGAGACCCAGTACTTC. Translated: CASSRGAAGQETQYF.

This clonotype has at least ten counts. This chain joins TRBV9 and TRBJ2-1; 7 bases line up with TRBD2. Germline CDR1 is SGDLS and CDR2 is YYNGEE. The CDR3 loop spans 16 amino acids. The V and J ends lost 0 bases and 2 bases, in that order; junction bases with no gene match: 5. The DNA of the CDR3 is TGTGCCAGCAGCGTAGAAGGGACTAACCCCTACAATGAGCAGTTCTTC. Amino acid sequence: CASSVEGTNPYNEQFF.

CDR3 loop: CASSTTPIGIANTGELFF. The DNA of the CDR3 is TGTGCCAGCAGTACCACTCCTATAGGAATAGCGAACACCGGGGAGCTGTTTTTT. The chain employs TRBV6-2 or TRBV6-3 and TRBJ2-2, with unresolved D. The CDR3 is made up of 18 amino acids. V was pared by 5 bases and J by 0 bases, with 19 bases between. From germline, CDR1 is MNHEY and CDR2 SVGEGT.

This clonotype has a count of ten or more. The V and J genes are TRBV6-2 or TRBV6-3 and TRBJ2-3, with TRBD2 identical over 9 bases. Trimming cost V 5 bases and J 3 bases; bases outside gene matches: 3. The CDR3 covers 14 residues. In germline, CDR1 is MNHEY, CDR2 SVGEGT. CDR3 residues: CASSPGLATDTQYF. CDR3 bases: TGTGCCAGCAGTCCGGGACTAGCTACAGATACGCAGTATTTT.

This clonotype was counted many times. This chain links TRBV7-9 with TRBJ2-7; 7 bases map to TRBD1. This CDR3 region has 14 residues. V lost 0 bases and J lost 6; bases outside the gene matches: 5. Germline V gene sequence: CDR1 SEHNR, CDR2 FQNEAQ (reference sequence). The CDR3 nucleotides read TGTGCCAGCAGCTTAGCCGGGGACAGCACCGAGCAGTACTTC. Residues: CASSLAGDSTEQYF.

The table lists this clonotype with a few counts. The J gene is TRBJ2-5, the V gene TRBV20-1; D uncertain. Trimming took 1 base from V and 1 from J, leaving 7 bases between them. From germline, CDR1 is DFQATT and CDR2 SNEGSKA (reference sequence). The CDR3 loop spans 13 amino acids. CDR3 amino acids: CSARAIAQETQYF. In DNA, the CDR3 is TGCAGTGCTAGAGCGATCGCCCAAGAGACCCAGTACTTC.

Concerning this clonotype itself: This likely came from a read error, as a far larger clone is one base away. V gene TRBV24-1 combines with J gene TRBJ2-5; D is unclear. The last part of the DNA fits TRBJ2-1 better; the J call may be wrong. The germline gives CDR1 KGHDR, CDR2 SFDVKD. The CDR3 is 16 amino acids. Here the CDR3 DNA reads TGTGCCACCAGTGAGCAAACATCGAGCTCCTACAATGGGCAGTTCTTC. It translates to CATSEQTSSSYNGQFF.

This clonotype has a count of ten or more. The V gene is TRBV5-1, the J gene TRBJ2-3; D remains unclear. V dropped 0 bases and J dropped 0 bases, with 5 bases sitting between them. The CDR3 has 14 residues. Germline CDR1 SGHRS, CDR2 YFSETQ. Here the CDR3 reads CASSLGFSTDTQYF. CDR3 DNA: TGCGCCAGCAGCTTGGGTTTTAGCACAGATACGCAGTATTTT.

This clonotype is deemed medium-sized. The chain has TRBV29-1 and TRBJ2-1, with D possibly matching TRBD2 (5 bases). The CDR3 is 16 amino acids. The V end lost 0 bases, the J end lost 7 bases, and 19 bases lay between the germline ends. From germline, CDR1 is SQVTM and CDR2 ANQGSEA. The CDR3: CSVEDGSASPLNEQFF. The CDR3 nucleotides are TGCAGCGTTGAAGATGGGTCGGCTAGCCCTTTGAATGAGCAGTTCTTC.

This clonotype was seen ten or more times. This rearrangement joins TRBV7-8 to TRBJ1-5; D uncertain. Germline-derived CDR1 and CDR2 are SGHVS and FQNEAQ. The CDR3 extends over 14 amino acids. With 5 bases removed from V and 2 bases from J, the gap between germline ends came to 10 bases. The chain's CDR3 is CASSLPPGNQPQHF. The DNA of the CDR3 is TGTGCCAGCAGCCTGCCCCCTGGCAATCAGCCCCAGCATTTT.

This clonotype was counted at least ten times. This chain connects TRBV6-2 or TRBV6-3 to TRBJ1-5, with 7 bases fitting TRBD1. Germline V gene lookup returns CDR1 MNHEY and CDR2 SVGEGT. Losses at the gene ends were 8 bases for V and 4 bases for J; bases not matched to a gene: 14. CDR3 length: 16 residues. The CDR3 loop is CASSRTGDFRNQPQHF. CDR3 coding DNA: TGTGCCAGCTCCCGGACAGGAGATTTTCGGAATCAGCCCCAGCATTTT.

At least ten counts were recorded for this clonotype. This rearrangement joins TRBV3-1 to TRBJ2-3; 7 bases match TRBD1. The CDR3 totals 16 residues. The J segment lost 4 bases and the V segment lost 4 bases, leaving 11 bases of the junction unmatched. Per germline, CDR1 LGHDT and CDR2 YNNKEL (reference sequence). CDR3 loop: CASSRPEGAQPDTQYF. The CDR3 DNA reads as TGTGCCAGCAGCCGGCCCGAGGGGGCCCAGCCAGATACGCAGTATTTT.

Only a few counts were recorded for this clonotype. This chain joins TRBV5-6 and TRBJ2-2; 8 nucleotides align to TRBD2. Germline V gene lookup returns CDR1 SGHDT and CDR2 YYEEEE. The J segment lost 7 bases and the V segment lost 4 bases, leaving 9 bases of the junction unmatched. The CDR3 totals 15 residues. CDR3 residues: CASSRTPREGGELFF. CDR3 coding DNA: TGTGCCAGCAGCCGGACCCCTCGGGAGGGCGGGGAGCTGTTTTTT.